This T cell receptor (beta chain) originates from a study of blood T cell repertoires in COVID-19. Here immunoSEQ multiplex PCR was the method, and the copy in TCRdb shows in-frame clones only, minus some. The table records hundreds of thousands of clones, more than 75% of them present only once. The V gene lost 2 bases and the J gene lost 5 bases, with 7 bases spanning the gap. The CDR3 sequence is 11 residues long. In germline, CDR1 is SQVTM, CDR2 ANQGSEA. Input material: PBMCs or T cells enriched from blood (not recorded which). This rearrangement joins TRBV29-1 to TRBJ2-7; D gene ambiguous. This TCR came from a man aged 55 to 70 who had recovered from COVID-19. The CDR3 is CSVETINEQYF. The DNA for the CDR3 is TGCAGCGTTGAAACAATAAACGAGCAGTACTTC.